The 7 T cell receptor beta chains listed next were all sequenced from one sample in a study of blood T cell repertoires in COVID-19. The repertoire was sequenced with immunoSEQ multiplex PCR; TCRdb's copy has only in-frame clones and lacks some. The data hold 200,000 or so clones, with about 90% observed a single time. Material for sequencing was peripheral blood. The receptor set was obtained from a man aged 25-45 years with COVID-19, enrolled during active disease.

The chain uses TRBV27 and TRBJ1-1, with TRBD1 matching 9 bases. The junction had 4 bases not matched to a gene; V was cut back by 6 bases and J by 2 bases. Germline V gene data show CDR1 as MNHEY and CDR2 as SMNVEV (reference sequence). This CDR3 is built from 14 residues. Written as DNA, the CDR3 is TGTGCCAGCAGCCGGGACAGGGCCAACACTGAAGCTTTCTTT. This translates into CASSRDRANTEAFF.

This rearrangement joins TRBV5-4 to TRBJ2-7, with 9 bases fitting TRBD2. Germline CDR1 reads SGHNT; CDR2 reads YYREEE (reference sequence). V was pared by 5 bases and J by 5 bases, with 8 bases of the junction left unmatched. This CDR3 region has 14 residues. The CDR3 reads CASSSGGRADEQYF. The CDR3 DNA sequence: TGTGCCAGCAGTTCCGGCGGGAGGGCCGACGAGCAGTACTTC.

J is TRBJ1-3 and V is TRBV9; tentatively, D is TRBD1 (5 bases). The germline CDR1 and CDR2 sequences are SGDLS and YYNGEE. This CDR3 is 16 amino acids long. The ends were cut back, 4 bases at V and 6 bases at J, with 20 bases in the middle. The CDR3 reads CASSPSGSRYENTIYF. Here the CDR3 DNA reads TGTGCCAGCAGCCCTTCAGGGTCACGGTACGAAAACACCATATATTTT.

The chain combines TRBV7-2 with TRBJ2-2, with D possibly TRBD1 on 5 matching bases. The CDR3 contains 17 residues. The germline V gene encodes CDR1 SGHTA and CDR2 FQGNSA. Trimming left V 11 bases short and J 0 bases short, with 22 bases between. The CDR3 DNA sequence: TGTGCCGGAAGTGGGGCGGCAGCATCTTCGAACACCGGGGAGCTGTTTTTT. Protein product: CAGSGAAASSNTGELFF.

CDR3 residues: CASSLVADGGQYF. The CDR3 DNA is TGTGCCAGCAGCTTAGTGGCCGACGGCGGGCAGTACTTC. The rearrangement uses TRBV11-3 and TRBJ2-7, with D unresolved. The CDR3 is 13 residues long. The germline V gene encodes CDR1 SGHNT and CDR2 YENEEA. V lost 1 base, J lost 9 bases, and 13 bases lay in between.

The V call is TRBV5-1, the J call TRBJ1-5; TRBD1 aligns across 8 bases. The CDR3 covers 15 residues. Germline V CDR1 and CDR2: SGHRS, YFSETQ. Losses at the gene ends were 2 bases for V and 6 bases for J; bases not matched to a gene: 7. The CDR3, as DNA: TGCGCCAGCAGCTTAGGACAGGGAGAAGGTCAGCCCCAGCATTTT. Translated: CASSLGQGEGQPQHF.

The gene calls are TRBV6-5 and TRBJ1-2; TRBD1 matches at 7 bases. In germline, CDR1 is MNHEY, CDR2 SVGAGI. There are 12 residues in the CDR3. V lost 5 bases and J lost 7; bases outside the gene matches: 4. The CDR3 here is CASSHDRAGYTF. The CDR3 bases are TGTGCCAGCAGTCATGACAGGGCTGGCTACACCTTC.